This T cell receptor beta chain was recorded in a study of blood T cell repertoires in COVID-19. CDR1 is LGHDT and CDR2 is YNNKEL in the germline V gene (reference sequence). This CDR3 contains 13 residues. The V end was cut by 4 bases, the J end by 5 bases, with 11 bases between. Per the study methods: Amplification of reference gene primers provided the estimated nucleated cell counts. The data were produced by immunoSEQ multiplex PCR, yet TCRdb's version contains in-frame clones alone and is incomplete. V and J calls and clone size are given by that table; D and trimming were obtained from the DNA. Counted here are roughly 150,000 clones, more than 80% occurring once; the ten biggest clones make up about 2%.

Sample: peripheral blood. The chain couples TRBV3-1 (or the pseudogene TRBV3-2) to TRBJ2-5; a weak D match, TRBD1 (6 bases). The sequence was obtained from a woman aged 55-70 years with COVID-19, enrolled during active disease. CDR3 sequence: CASSPPQGETQYF. DNA for the CDR3: TGTGCCAGCAGCCCCCCGCAGGGGGAGACCCAGTACTTC.